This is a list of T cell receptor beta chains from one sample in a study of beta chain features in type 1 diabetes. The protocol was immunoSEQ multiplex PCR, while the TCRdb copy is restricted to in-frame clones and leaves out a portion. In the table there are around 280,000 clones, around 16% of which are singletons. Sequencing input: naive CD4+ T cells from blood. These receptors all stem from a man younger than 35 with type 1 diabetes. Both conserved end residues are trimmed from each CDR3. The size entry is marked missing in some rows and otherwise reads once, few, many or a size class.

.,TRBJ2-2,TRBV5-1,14,ASSYREQGNTGELF
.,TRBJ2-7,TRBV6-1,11,ASSELAGYEQY
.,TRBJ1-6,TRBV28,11,ASSSSRNSPLH
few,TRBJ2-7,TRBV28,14,ASSSGTSGGADEQY
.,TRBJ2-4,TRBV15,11,ATSRLKENIQY
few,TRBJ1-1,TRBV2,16,ASRRDRDRARTDTEAF
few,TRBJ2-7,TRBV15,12,ATSRDSEEREQY
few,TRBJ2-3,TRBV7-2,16,ASSFYGGLAGSTDTQY
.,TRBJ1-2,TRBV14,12,ASSQQTGHYGYT
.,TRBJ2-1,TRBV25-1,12,ASSASGTGSEQF
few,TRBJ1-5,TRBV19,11,ASKGQGRQPQH
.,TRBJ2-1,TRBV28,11,ASSLSGYNEQF
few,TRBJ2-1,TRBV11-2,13,ASSFLSSQNNEQF
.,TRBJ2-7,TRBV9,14,ASSAAGGGSAYEQY
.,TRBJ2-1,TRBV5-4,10,ASSARDREQF
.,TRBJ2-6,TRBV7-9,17,ASSRFGQELTFRANVLT
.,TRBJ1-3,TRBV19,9,ASSTGNTIY
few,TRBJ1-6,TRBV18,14,ASSPRDRVDNSPLH
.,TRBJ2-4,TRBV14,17,ASSQVASGGPGAKNIQY
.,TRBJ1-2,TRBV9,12,ASSGPGGVWGYT
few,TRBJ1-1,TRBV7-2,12,ASSPRAQNTEAF
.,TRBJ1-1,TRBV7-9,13,ASSLAGQSNTEAF
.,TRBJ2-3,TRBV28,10,ASSLLGTGKY
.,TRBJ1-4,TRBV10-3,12,AIRSDRVNEKLF
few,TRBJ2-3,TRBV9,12,ASSPRSPTDTQY
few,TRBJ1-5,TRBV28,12,ASLGQLSNQPQH
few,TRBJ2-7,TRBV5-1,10,ASSWGTDEQY
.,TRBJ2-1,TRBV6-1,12,ASSGGTVNNEQF
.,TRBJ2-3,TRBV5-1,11,AAGLAGTDTQY
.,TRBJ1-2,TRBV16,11,ASLQGFGYGYT
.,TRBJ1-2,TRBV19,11,ASSITRDYGYT
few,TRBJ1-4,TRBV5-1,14,ASSLGPRAANEKLF
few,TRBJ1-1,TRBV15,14,ATSRSPGQRSTEAF
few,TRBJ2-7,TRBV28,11,ASSPGTDYEQY
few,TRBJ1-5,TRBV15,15,ATSRDRGARGNQPQH
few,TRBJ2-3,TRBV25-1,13,ASSLLTGAADTQY
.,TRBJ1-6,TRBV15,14,ATSRDVTGNNSPLH
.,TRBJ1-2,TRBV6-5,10,ASSTHRDGYT
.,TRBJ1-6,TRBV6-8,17,ASSYRNRQISGCNSPLH
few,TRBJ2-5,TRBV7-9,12,ASSPRGGEETQY
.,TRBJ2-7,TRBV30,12,ACGKAGSYYEQY
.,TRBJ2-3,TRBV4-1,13,ASSQDLSLRDTQY
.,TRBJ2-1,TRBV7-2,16,ASSLPPVARGLGNEQF
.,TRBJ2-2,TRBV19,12,ASRAGPNTGELF
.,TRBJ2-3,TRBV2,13,ASSERLAGAPKQY
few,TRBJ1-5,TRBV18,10,ASSPTREPQH
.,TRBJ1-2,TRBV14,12,ASSRDGQVRGYT
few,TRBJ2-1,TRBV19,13,ASSPSGLVNNEQF
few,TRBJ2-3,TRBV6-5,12,ASSYRGRLDTQY
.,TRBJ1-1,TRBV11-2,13,ASSFLLSGGTEAF
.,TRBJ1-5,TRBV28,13,ASSLYRVMGQPQH
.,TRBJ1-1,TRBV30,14,AWSRPPGQRNTEAF